This TCR beta chain was observed in a study of blood T cell repertoires in COVID-19. The wider study: T cells, B-cell-depleted T cells, or PBMCs supplied cDNA or gDNA.

Methods used by the authors: It was from reference gene primer amplification that nucleated cell counts were estimated. Profiling relied on immunoSEQ multiplex PCR, and the TCRdb table lists in-frame clones only, not all of them. The V and J calls and clone size come from that table; D and trimming were worked out from the DNA. The data contain about 190,000 clones, less than 90% of them singletons. Across 20 to 25 US areas, participants ranged in age from roughly 18 to 89 years. Exposed participants encountered a COVID-19 case during the 2 weeks preceding study entry. The CDR3 totals 14 residues. Germline CDR1 is SGHRS and CDR2 is YFSETQ. V was cut by 3 bases and J by 0 bases, with 9 bases left in between.

V usage is TRBV5-1 and J usage is TRBJ1-1; D uncertain. Specimen: PBMCs or T cells enriched from blood (not recorded which). This sequence originates from a woman aged 25 to 45 who had been exposed to COVID-19. CDR3 residues: CASSYREMNTEAFF. The CDR3 DNA sequence: TGCGCCAGCAGCTATAGGGAGATGAACACTGAAGCTTTCTTT.